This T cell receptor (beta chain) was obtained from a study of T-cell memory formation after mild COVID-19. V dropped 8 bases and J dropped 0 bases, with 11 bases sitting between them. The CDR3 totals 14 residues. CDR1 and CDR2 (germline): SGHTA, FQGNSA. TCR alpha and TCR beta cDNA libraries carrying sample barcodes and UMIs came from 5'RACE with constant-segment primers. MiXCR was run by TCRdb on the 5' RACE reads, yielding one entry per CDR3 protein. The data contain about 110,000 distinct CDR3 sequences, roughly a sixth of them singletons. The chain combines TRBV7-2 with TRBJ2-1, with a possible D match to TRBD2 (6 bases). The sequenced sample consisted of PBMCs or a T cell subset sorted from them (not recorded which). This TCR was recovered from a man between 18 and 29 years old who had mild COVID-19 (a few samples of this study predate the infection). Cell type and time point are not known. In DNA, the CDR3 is TGTGCCAGCGACGGGGGTAGCTCCTACAATGAGCAGTTCTTC. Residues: CASDGGSSYNEQFF.